A single sample is the source of the 32 T cell receptor beta chains below, sequenced in a study of metastatic and nonmetastatic thyroid tumors. MiXCR was used by TCRdb to re-call the PCR reads. The repertoire includes 9,500 to 11,000 clones, about a third of them detected once, and around 5% sits in the top ten. There were no patients who had received any treatment before thyroid surgery. Sequencing was done on a sample of tumor tissue. The receptor set was obtained from a female donor with papillary thyroid cancer or a benign thyroid nodule (not recorded which). Some clones in this sample may be carry-over from other donors' samples.

This clone was observed a few times. This chain uses TRBV6-1 with TRBJ2-7; 7 bases fit TRBD2. This CDR3 has 14 amino acids. Germline CDR1 reads MNHNS; CDR2 reads SASEGT. The junction had 5 bases not matched to a gene; V was cut back by 6 bases and J by 0 bases. The CDR3 here is CASRSSGPSYEQYF. Written as DNA, the CDR3 is TGTGCCAGCAGAAGTAGCGGGCCCTCCTACGAGCAGTACTTC.

By its share, this clone is medium-sized (0.01 to 0.1%). The rearrangement links TRBV7-3 to TRBJ2-2, with unresolved D. The CDR3 is 11 residues long. CDR1 is SGHTA, CDR2 FQGTGA, per germline. V lost 5 bases, J lost 7 bases, and 5 bases lay in between. CDR3 amino acids: CASSLSGELFF. The CDR3 DNA reads as TGTGCCAGCAGCCTAAGCGGGGAGCTGTTTTTT.

This clone has a count of ten or more. The chain links TRBV7-7 to TRBJ2-1, with 7 bases fitting TRBD1. The CDR3 has 16 residues. Germline values: CDR1 SSHAT, CDR2 FNYEAQ (reference sequence). V gave up 6 bases and J gave up 1 base; unmatched junction bases: 9. The CDR3 reads CASSFLTGDSYNEQFF. CDR3 coding DNA: TGTGCCAGCAGTTTCCTCACAGGGGATTCCTACAATGAGCAGTTCTTC.

This clone has a handful of counts. The chain links TRBV24-1 to TRBJ2-1, with 12 positions matching TRBD2. With 5 bases clipped from V and 3 bases from J, the junction kept 4 bases outside the gene matches. This CDR3 region has 16 residues. CDR1 is KGHDR, CDR2 SFDVKD, per germline. The CDR3 loop reads CATSARLAGDYNEQFF. As DNA, the CDR3 is TGTGCCACCAGTGCCCGACTAGCGGGAGACTACAATGAGCAGTTCTTC.

The CDR3 coding sequence is TGCGCCAGCAGCTTGGATGCTAGCGGGAGTTACAATGAGCAGTTCTTC. It encodes CASSLDASGSYNEQFF. This rearrangement joins TRBV4-1 to TRBJ2-1, with TRBD2 identical over 10 bases. CDR1 and CDR2 (germline): MGHRA, YSYEKL. V shed 5 bases and J 4 bases; nucleotides not matched to a gene: 8. The CDR3 has 16 residues.

This clone was recorded many times. A much larger clone is a single base away; this may be a read error. The genes are TRBV27 and TRBJ1-5, with 8 bases identical to TRBD1. The trim removed 1 base at V and 5 bases at J, leaving 7 bases unmatched. The germline V gene encodes CDR1 MNHEY and CDR2 SMNVEV (reference sequence). This CDR3 contains 16 residues. CDR3 nucleotides: TGTGCCAGCAGTTTATTTCAGGGGGCGAGCGATCAGCCCCAGCATTTT. Protein product: CASSLFQGASDQPQHF.

This clone was observed a few times. The chain combines TRBV27 with TRBJ2-1; 9 positions agree with TRBD2. Germline CDR1 and CDR2: MNHEY and SMNVEV (reference sequence). This CDR3 is 19 amino acids long. J gave up 7 bases and V 7 bases, and 23 bases lay outside the gene matches. The CDR3 nucleotides are TGTGCCAGCATTTCGCTGGGGACTAGCTGGAGGGCGTTTGGGAATGAGCAGTTCTTC. It encodes CASISLGTSWRAFGNEQFF.

In its sample, this clone was seen a few times. Since no conserved phenylalanine or tryptophan closes the CDR3, a read error is the likely cause. The chain links TRBV7-3 to TRBJ2-3; the match to TRBD2 covers 8 bases. This CDR3 has 15 amino acids. Germline CDR1 reads SGHTA; CDR2 reads FQGTGA. CDR3 sequence reads: CAGSLSGSWTDTQYL. The DNA of the CDR3 is TGTGCCGGCAGTTTAAGCGGGAGCTGGACAGATACGCAGTATTTG.

The chain is built from TRBV18 and TRBJ1-1; 7 bases agree with TRBD1. Trimming removed 1 base from V and 10 bases from J; junction bases left unmatched: 3. Per germline, CDR1 KGHSH and CDR2 LQKENI. The CDR3 has 12 amino acids. The CDR3 DNA reads TGTGCCAGCTCACCACAGGACAGGCGAGCTTTCTTT. Protein: CASSPQDRRAFF.

A note on this clone: Other DNA sequences from this sample encode an identical CDR3 as well. The chain has TRBV11-2 and TRBJ1-4; perhaps TRBD1 as D (6 bases). Germline CDR1 reads SGHAT; CDR2 reads FQNNGV. Trimming pared 4 bases from V and 1 base from J, leaving 13 bases between. The CDR3 sequence is 16 residues long. CDR3 nucleotide sequence: TGTGCCAGCAGCTCCGCGGGGGGCGTAACTAATGAAAAACTGTTTTTT. Translation gives CASSSAGGVTNEKLFF.

The chain combines TRBV19 with TRBJ1-2, with D possibly TRBD1 on 5 matching bases. Deletions cut 8 bases from V and 5 bases from J, with 12 bases between. There are 12 residues in the CDR3. CDR1 is LNHDA, CDR2 SQIVND, per germline (reference sequence). CDR3 DNA: TGTGCCAGTTGGGACCGCGGTTATGGCTACACCTTC. Protein sequence: CASWDRGYGYTF.

This clone ranks as medium-sized. The chain links TRBV9 to TRBJ2-3, with no clear D. V was trimmed by 0 bases and J by 6 bases, leaving 8 bases between them. The V gene's germline CDR1 is SGDLS and CDR2 YYNGEE. CDR3 length: 13 residues. The CDR3 nucleotides are TGTGCCAGCAGCGTAGGTGGCTACGATACGCAGTATTTT. Protein product: CASSVGGYDTQYF.

This clone occurred many times. The V gene is TRBV7-2, the J gene TRBJ2-3, with 15 bases identical to TRBD2. Germline assignment: CDR1 SGHTA and CDR2 FQGNSA. CDR3 length equals 19 residues. The J segment lost 3 bases and the V segment lost 0 bases, leaving 7 bases of the junction unmatched. The CDR3 reads CASSLARTSGRARTDTQYF. The CDR3 coding sequence is TGTGCCAGCAGCTTAGCCCGGACTAGCGGGAGGGCCAGGACAGATACGCAGTATTTT. The full variable domain, its missing parts supplied by reference TRBV7-2 and TRBJ2-3, is GAGVSQSPSNKVTEKGKDVELRCDPISGHTALYWYRQSLGQGLEFLIYFQGNSAPDKSGLPSDRFSAERTGGSVSTLTIQRTQQEDSAVYLCASSLARTSGRARTDTQYFGPGTRLTVL.

This clone occurred a few times. The rearrangement links TRBV5-1 to TRBJ1-1; the match to TRBD1 covers 8 bases. Germline CDR1 is SGHRS and CDR2 is YFSETQ. V lost 2 bases, J lost 11 bases, and 14 bases stayed unmatched. This CDR3 comprises 15 residues. Here the CDR3 reads CASSFTTGAAGWAFF. In DNA form, the CDR3 reads TGCGCCAGCAGCTTTACGACAGGGGCCGCGGGGTGGGCTTTCTTT.

Turning to this clone: This may arise from a read error, as a much more abundant clone is one base away. The chain recombines TRBV9 with TRBJ2-3; TRBD2 agrees at 7 bases. CDR1 is SGDLS and CDR2 is YYNGEE in the germline V gene. CDR3 length equals 16 residues. The J segment lost 1 base and the V segment lost 4 bases, leaving 9 bases of the junction unmatched. Written as DNA, the CDR3 is TGTGCCAGCAGCTTAGCACCGGGGGGACGCACAGATACGCAGTATTTT. This sequence encodes CASSLAPGGRTDTQYF.

This clone was counted a few times. The rearrangement joins TRBV11-3 to TRBJ1-4; D ambiguous. Germline CDR1 SGHNT, CDR2 YENEEA. The length of the CDR3 is 13 residues. Trimming stripped 4 bases from V and 4 bases from J, with 7 bases between. The DNA of the CDR3 is TGTGCCAGCAGCTCAACAGTTAATGAAAAACTGTTTTTT. Translated, it gives CASSSTVNEKLFF.

This clone was detected only a few times. This sample also contains other DNA sequences that code for the same CDR3. The chain has TRBV20-1 and TRBJ2-2; D might be TRBD1 or TRBD2, each matching 6 bases. Per the germline V gene, CDR1 is DFQATT and CDR2 is SNEGSKA (reference sequence). V shed 1 base and J shed 6 bases, with 12 bases lying between them. The CDR3 extends over 14 amino acids. The CDR3: CSARGGGSAGELFF. The CDR3 nucleotides read TGCAGTGCTAGAGGAGGGGGGTCGGCCGGGGAGCTGTTTTTT.

This clone was seen a handful of times. The J gene is TRBJ1-2, the V gene TRBV11-3, with unresolved D. The CDR3 spans 16 residues. V was clipped by 5 bases and J by 6 bases, with 22 bases between them. From germline, CDR1 is SGHNT and CDR2 YENEEA. The CDR3 spells CASSRSLGPGGDGYTF. The CDR3 DNA is TGTGCCAGCAGCCGGTCCTTGGGCCCCGGTGGGGATGGCTACACCTTC.

This clone showed up just once. This rearrangement joins TRBV20-1 to TRBJ2-1, with D maybe TRBD2 (6 bases). Germline assignment: CDR1 DFQATT and CDR2 SNEGSKA (reference sequence). The length of the CDR3 is 15 residues. Trimming stripped 1 base from V and 4 bases from J, with 14 bases between. CDR3 coding DNA: TGCAGTGCTAGAGTTATGGGAGGAGGGTACAATGAGCAGTTCTTC. Its translation is CSARVMGGGYNEQFF.

In its sample, this clone ranks as medium-sized (0.01 to 0.1%). This chain links TRBV20-1 with TRBJ2-1; weak D call: TRBD2 (6 bases). Deletions cut 6 bases from V and 6 bases from J, with 9 bases between. The germline gives CDR1 DFQATT, CDR2 SNEGSKA (reference sequence). The CDR3 is 11 residues long. The CDR3 sequence: CSALGGNEQFF. For the CDR3, the DNA is TGCAGTGCCCTGGGGGGCAATGAGCAGTTCTTC.

There are a few counts of this clone. This sequence joins TRBV14 and TRBJ1-1, with 7 bases aligning to TRBD1. The CDR3 runs to 16 residues. CDR1 and CDR2 (germline): SGHDN, FVKESK. V shed 3 bases and J 1 base; nucleotides not matched to a gene: 8. The CDR3 DNA reads as TGTGCCAGCAGCCATAGACAGGGAAGCGGGAACACTGAAGCTTTCTTT. This gives the protein CASSHRQGSGNTEAFF.

By frequency in the sample, this clone is medium-sized. The chain is built from TRBV10-3 and TRBJ1-6, with 9 positions matching TRBD1. The J segment lost 10 bases and the V segment lost 3 bases, leaving 7 bases of the junction unmatched. This CDR3 contains 15 residues. CDR1 and CDR2 (germline): ENHRY, SYGVKD. CDR3 nucleotides: TGTGCCATCAGTGATCCGGGACAGGGACTGTCACCCCTCCACTTT. Its protein product is CAISDPGQGLSPLHF.

The chain employs TRBV5-8 and TRBJ2-1; D may be TRBD1 (5 bases). The CDR3 totals 14 residues. V dropped 2 bases and J dropped 4 bases, with 10 bases sitting between them. The germline CDR1 and CDR2 sequences are SGHTS and YDEGEE. The CDR3 coding sequence is TGTGCCAGCAGCTTTGAGACAGCTTACAATGAGCAGTTCTTC. The encoded protein is CASSFETAYNEQFF.

To note about this clone: An end of the junction differs from the germline gene, which may be a read error. The chain carries TRBV28 and TRBJ2-7; possible D gene TRBD1, 5 bases. This CDR3 is built from 11 residues. Germline values: CDR1 MDHEN, CDR2 SYDVKM. Here the CDR3 reads CASTWGYQQYF. CDR3 DNA: TGTGCCAGCACATGGGGCTACCAGCAGTACTTC.

Within the sample, this clone is medium-sized. The chain employs TRBV11-2 and TRBJ2-3; D unclear. CDR1 and CDR2 (germline): SGHAT, FQNNGV. Between the trimmed V and J ends, which lost 1 base and 4 bases, there was a span of 12 bases. This CDR3 region has 15 residues. Written as DNA, the CDR3 is TGTGCCAGCAGCTTAGTGTCTGCAGGCCCAGATACGCAGTATTTT. It codes for CASSLVSAGPDTQYF. Full variable domain (missing parts from reference TRBV11-2 and TRBJ2-3): EAGVAQSPRYKIIEKRQSVAFWCNPISGHATLYWYQQILGQGPKLLIQFQNNGVVDDSQLPKDRFSAERLKGVDSTLKIQPAKLEDSAVYLCASSLVSAGPDTQYFGPGTRLTVL.

The gene calls are TRBV12-3 or TRBV12-4 and TRBJ1-2, with a weak D call TRBD1 (6 bases). There are 13 residues in the CDR3. Trimming shortened V by 6 bases and J by 1 base, and 9 bases separated the two germline ends. The CDR3 sequence is CASSNRDNYGYTF. CDR3 DNA: TGTGCCAGCAGCAACAGGGATAACTATGGCTACACCTTC.

The rearrangement uses TRBV18 and TRBJ1-2, with D tentatively TRBD1 (6 bases). Germline V gene sequence: CDR1 KGHSH, CDR2 LQKENI. V lost 0 bases, J lost 4 bases, and 9 bases lay in between. This CDR3 contains 14 residues. The CDR3 nucleotides read TGTGCCAGCTCACCACCGCCAGGGGCCTATGGCTACACCTTC. Protein: CASSPPPGAYGYTF. Supplemented by reference TRBV18 and TRBJ1-2, the full variable domain reads NAGVMQNPRHLVRRRGQEARLRCSPMKGHSHVYWYRQLPEEGLKFMVYLQKENIIDESGMPKERFSAEFPKEGPSILRIQQVVRGDSAAYFCASSPPPGAYGYTFGSGTRLTVV.

The chain has TRBV9 and TRBJ2-1, with TRBD2 matching over 7 bases. V dropped 1 base and J dropped 8; count of bases not matched to a gene: 9. CDR3 length equals 15 residues. Germline values: CDR1 SGDLS, CDR2 YYNGEE. DNA of the CDR3: TGTGCCAGCAGCGTATCTGGCGGGAGTGGGGATGAGCAGTTCTTC. This translates into CASSVSGGSGDEQFF.

This clone has more than one count but fewer than ten. The V call is TRBV27, the J call TRBJ2-2, with D possibly TRBD2 on 6 matching bases. Trimming removed 2 bases from V and 7 bases from J, with 20 bases in between. The CDR3 has 17 amino acids. The germline V gene has CDR1 MNHEY and CDR2 SMNVEV (reference sequence). CDR3 region: CASSLRPAGLVFGELFF. The CDR3, as DNA: TGTGCCAGCAGTTTACGACCGGCGGGGTTGGTCTTCGGGGAGCTGTTTTTT.

The J gene is TRBJ2-7, the V gene TRBV20-1; D unresolved. This CDR3 contains 13 residues. CDR1 is DFQATT and CDR2 is SNEGSKA in the germline V gene (reference sequence). Trimming removed 3 bases from V and 4 bases from J, with 13 bases in between. CDR3 sequence (DNA): TGCAGTGCTAGCGCCGGGCCATTATACGAGCAGTACTTC. This translates into CSASAGPLYEQYF.

This clone is classed as medium-sized. CDR3 sequence: CASSYSTGGFAEAFF. CDR3 coding DNA: TGTGCCAGCAGTTACTCCACAGGGGGTTTCGCTGAAGCTTTCTTT. The V and J genes are TRBV6-5 and TRBJ1-1, with 8 bases fitting TRBD1. The germline CDR1 and CDR2 sequences are MNHEY and SVGAGI. The CDR3 totals 15 residues. The V segment lost 0 bases and the J segment 6 bases; nucleotides outside the gene matches: 6.

This clone is deemed medium-sized. CDR3 sequence (DNA): TGCGCCAGCAGTGAGGGACAGGGGGCCTATAATTCACCCCTCCACTTT. Amino acid sequence: CASSEGQGAYNSPLHF. The J gene is TRBJ1-6, the V gene TRBV10-2; 10 bases fit TRBD1. The CDR3 spans 16 residues. The V gene's germline CDR1 is WSHSY and CDR2 SAAADI. J lost 2 bases, V lost 2 bases, and 0 bases had no gene match.